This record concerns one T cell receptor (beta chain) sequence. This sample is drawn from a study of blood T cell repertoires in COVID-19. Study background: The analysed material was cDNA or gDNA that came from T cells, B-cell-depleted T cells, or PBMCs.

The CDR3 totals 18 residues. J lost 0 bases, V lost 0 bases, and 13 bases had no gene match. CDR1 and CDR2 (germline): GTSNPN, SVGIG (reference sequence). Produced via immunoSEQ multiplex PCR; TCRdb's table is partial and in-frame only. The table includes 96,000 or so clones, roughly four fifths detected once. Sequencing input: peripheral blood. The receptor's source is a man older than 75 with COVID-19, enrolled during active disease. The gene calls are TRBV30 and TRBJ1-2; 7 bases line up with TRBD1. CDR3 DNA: TGTGCCTGGAGTGTACGGAGATCAGGGGGAGGTTCTAACTATGGCTACACCTTC. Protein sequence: CAWSVRRSGGGSNYGYTF.